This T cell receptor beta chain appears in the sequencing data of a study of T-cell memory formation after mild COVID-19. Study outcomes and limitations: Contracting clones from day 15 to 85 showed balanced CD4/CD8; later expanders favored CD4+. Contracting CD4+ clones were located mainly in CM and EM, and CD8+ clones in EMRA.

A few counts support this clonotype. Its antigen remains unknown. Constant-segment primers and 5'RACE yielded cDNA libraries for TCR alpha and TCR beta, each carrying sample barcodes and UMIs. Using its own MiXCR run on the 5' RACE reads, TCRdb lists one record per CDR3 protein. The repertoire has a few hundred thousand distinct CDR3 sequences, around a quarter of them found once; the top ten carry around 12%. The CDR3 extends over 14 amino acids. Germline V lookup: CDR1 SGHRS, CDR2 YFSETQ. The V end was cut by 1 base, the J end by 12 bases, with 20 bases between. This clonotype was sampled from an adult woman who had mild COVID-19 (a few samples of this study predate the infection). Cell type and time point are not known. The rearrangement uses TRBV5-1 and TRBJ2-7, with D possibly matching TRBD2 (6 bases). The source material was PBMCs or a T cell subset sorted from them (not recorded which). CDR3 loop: CASSLKGLRELAYF. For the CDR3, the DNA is TGCGCCAGCAGCTTGAAGGGCCTGCGGGAACTAGCGTACTTC. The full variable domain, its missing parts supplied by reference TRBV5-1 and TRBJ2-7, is KAGVTQTPRYLIKTRGQQVTLSCSPISGHRSVSWYQQTPGQGLQFLFEYFSETQRNKGNFPGRFSGRQFSNSRSEMNVSTLELGDSALYLCASSLKGLRELAYFGPGTRLTVT.